The count of the clone carrying this TCR beta chain is one. The antigen remains unidentified. Alongside a J-beta primer mix, a sample-barcoded 5' primer served in a second PCR lasting about 6 to 11 cycles. A single record per CDR3 protein comes from TCRdb applying MiXCR to the 5' RACE reads. This sample has about 1.8 million distinct CDR3 sequences, with roughly 52% found just once. These data originate in a study of blood T cells in healthy people across ages. Study context: Template switching captured about one barcoded beta molecule per two T cells.

General study points: Unsorted PBMC material precluded a definitive naive versus antigen-experienced comparison.

Each sample had at least 6.5 million PBMCs isolated. The amount of total RNA extracted per sample was at least 5.5 micrograms. This sequence originates from a woman between 35 and 50 years old in good health. Sequenced sample: blood.

Here the CDR3 DNA reads TGCAGTGCTAGAGCCCAGTCGCAGGGGGGGTATGAGCAGTTCTTC. This codes for CSARAQSQGGYEQFF. This chain joins TRBV20-1 and TRBJ2-1; D could derive from TRBD1 or TRBD2 (7 bases each). CDR3 size: 15 residues. Germline CDR1 is DFQATT and CDR2 is SNEGSKA (reference sequence). V lost 1 base, J lost 8 bases, and 18 bases lay in between.